A single sample is the source of the 8 T cell receptor beta chains below, sequenced in a study of blood T cell repertoires in COVID-19. Sequencing was performed with immunoSEQ multiplex PCR; in TCRdb, only in-frame clones are kept and a portion is missing. The table has fewer than 250,000 clones, approximately 91% seen once. Sequenced material: peripheral blood. The receptors were sampled from a man aged 55 to 70 who had recovered from COVID-19.

This clone has just one count. J is TRBJ1-3 and V is TRBV7-2; 7 bases fit TRBD1. Per the germline V gene, CDR1 is SGHTA and CDR2 is FQGNSA. J lost 0 bases, V lost 3 bases, and 5 bases had no gene match. The length of the CDR3 is 16 residues. The CDR3 sequence: CASSFLDRFSGNTIYF. CDR3 DNA: TGTGCCAGCAGCTTCTTGGACAGGTTCTCTGGAAACACCATATATTTT.

V and J are TRBV6-4 and TRBJ2-3; the match to TRBD1 covers 8 bases. The CDR3 runs to 15 residues. V shed 8 bases and J 1 base; nucleotides not matched to a gene: 8. The germline V gene has CDR1 MRHNA and CDR2 SNTAGT. The CDR3 bases are TGTGCCAGCTCGGACAGGGCAGGCGGCACAGATACGCAGTATTTT. It specifies CASSDRAGGTDTQYF.

The chain carries TRBV25-1 and TRBJ2-7; weak D call: TRBD1 (8 bases). Germline V gene sequence: CDR1 MGHDK, CDR2 SYGVNS. Trimming cost V 5 bases and J 7 bases, with 15 bases left between them. CDR3 size: 13 residues. In DNA, the CDR3 is TGTGCCAGCAGTATTAACAGGGGGGGAGAGCAGTACTTC. This gives the protein CASSINRGGEQYF.

This chain links TRBV21-1 with TRBJ2-7; TRBD1 is the table's D call and was not checked against the DNA. TRBV21-1 is a recognized pseudogene. The CDR3 contains 13 residues. CDR3 DNA: TGTGCCGGAAGGACAGGGGGGTCCTACGAGCAGTACTTC. Protein: CAGRTGGSYEQYF.

The chain couples TRBV19 to TRBJ1-2; possibly TRBD1 for D (5 bases). Germline lookup yields CDR1 LNHDA and CDR2 SQIVND (reference sequence). CDR3 length: 14 residues. The ends were cut back, 4 bases at V and 4 bases at J, with 13 bases in the middle. The CDR3 DNA sequence: TGTGCCAGTAGTAGGTACAGGACGGGCTATGGCTACACCTTC. Translating it yields CASSRYRTGYGYTF.

The V and J genes are TRBV5-8 and TRBJ2-5; no reliable D call. Germline V lookup: CDR1 SGHTS, CDR2 YDEGEE. This CDR3 comprises 12 residues. V was trimmed by 2 bases and J by 5 bases, leaving 7 bases between them. The CDR3 sequence is CASSFSVETQYF. The CDR3 region has the DNA TGTGCCAGCAGCTTTAGTGTGGAGACCCAGTACTTC.

The chain couples TRBV19 to TRBJ1-2; D possibly corresponds to TRBD1 (6 bases). The V gene's germline CDR1 is LNHDA and CDR2 SQIVND (reference sequence). CDR3 size: 14 residues. The V end lost 5 bases, the J end lost 4 bases, and 14 bases lay between the germline ends. CDR3 in DNA: TGTGCCAGTAGTTCCAGGGGAGTGGCCTATGGCTACACCTTC. This gives the protein CASSSRGVAYGYTF.

This clone was found once. CDR3 DNA sequence: TGTGCCAGCAGCTACCGATTTGGGGGCCGGGGAGCCAATGAGCAGTTCTTC. Translating gives CASSYRFGGRGANEQFF. V gene TRBV3-1 (or the pseudogene TRBV3-2) combines with J gene TRBJ2-1; a possible D gene is TRBD1 (6 bases). This CDR3 region has 17 residues. V was cut by 5 bases and J by 6 bases, with 23 bases left in between. Germline CDR1 and CDR2: LGHDT and YNNKEL (reference sequence).